Listed here are 15 T cell receptor beta chains from one sample, sequenced in a study of T-cell memory formation after mild COVID-19. From the 5' RACE reads, TCRdb called clonotypes with MiXCR, one entry per CDR3 protein. The sample has hundreds of thousands of distinct CDR3 sequences, approximately 8.4% seen once; the top ten hold approximately 22%. Sequencing was done on a sample of PBMCs or a T cell subset sorted from them (not recorded which). The source is a young man who had mild COVID-19 (a few samples of this study predate the infection). Cell type and time point are not known.

The chain links TRBV12-3 or TRBV12-4 to TRBJ1-2; D is ambiguous. The CDR3 length is 12 residues. Trimming left V 3 bases short and J 8 bases short, with 10 bases between. This chain's CDR3 is CASSFGPEGYTF. The CDR3 nucleotides read TGTGCCAGCAGTTTTGGGCCAGAGGGCTACACCTTC.

This clonotype was found a few times. The V gene is TRBV29-1, the J gene TRBJ1-2; D uncertain. The germline V gene encodes CDR1 SQVTM and CDR2 ANQGSEA. With 4 bases removed from V and 7 bases from J, the gap between germline ends came to 7 bases. This CDR3 contains 10 residues. The CDR3 coding sequence is TGCAGCGTTGGGGGTGTTGGCTACACCTTC. Protein: CSVGGVGYTF.

This clonotype occurred a few times. This chain connects TRBV11-2 to TRBJ1-2, with D perhaps matching TRBD1 (6 bases). V shed 5 bases and J shed 4 bases, with 17 bases lying between them. The CDR3 consists of 15 residues. CDR1 is SGHAT and CDR2 is FQNNGV in the germline V gene. This chain's CDR3 is CASSLTTGISYGYTF. The CDR3 DNA reads TGTGCCAGCAGCCTAACAACAGGGATCTCCTATGGCTACACCTTC.

The chain couples TRBV24-1 to TRBJ2-1; D might be TRBD1 (6 bases). CDR3 length: 18 amino acids. Germline values: CDR1 KGHDR, CDR2 SFDVKD. Deletions cut 1 base from V and 3 bases from J, with 18 bases between. The chain's CDR3 is CATSDFPSSGTIYNEQFF. The CDR3 nucleotides are TGTGCCACCAGTGATTTCCCGTCCTCCGGGACAATCTACAATGAGCAGTTCTTC.

The chain combines TRBV20-1 with TRBJ2-4; D gene uncertain. The CDR3 covers 11 residues. In germline, CDR1 is DFQATT, CDR2 SNEGSKA (reference sequence). Trimming left V 3 bases short and J 5 bases short, with 5 bases between. The CDR3 coding sequence is TGCAGTGCTAGTTACCAAAACATTCAGTACTTC. Protein product: CSASYQNIQYF.

This clonotype has a handful of counts. The V gene is TRBV6-5, the J gene TRBJ1-6; 8 nucleotides match TRBD1. CDR1 and CDR2 (germline): MNHEY, SVGAGI. Germline trimming cut 7 bases from V and 6 bases from J; bases unmatched to any gene: 5. The CDR3 extends over 14 amino acids. DNA of the CDR3: TGTGCCAGCAACGGACAGGGCTTTAATTCACCCCTCCACTTT. Protein: CASNGQGFNSPLHF.

This clonotype was detected a few times. The gene calls are TRBV5-1 and TRBJ2-3, with D perhaps being TRBD1 or TRBD2 (5 bases each). CDR3 length: 15 residues. Germline V lookup: CDR1 SGHRS, CDR2 YFSETQ. The ends were cut back, 4 bases at V and 8 bases at J, with 20 bases in the middle. The CDR3 region is CASSLNPGTPGTQYF. CDR3 DNA: TGCGCCAGCAGCCTAAACCCCGGGACGCCCGGTACGCAGTATTTT.

V is TRBV12-3 or TRBV12-4 and J is TRBJ1-5, with a weak D call TRBD1 (5 bases). The V gene lost 6 bases and the J gene lost 11 bases, with 17 bases spanning the gap. CDR3 length: 13 amino acids. The CDR3 DNA is TGTGCCAGCAGGGCGGGACGACTTCAAGCCCAGCATTTT. Residues: CASRAGRLQAQHF.

This clonotype was observed a few times. The rearrangement uses TRBV28 and TRBJ1-2; TRBD1 is a possible D gene (6 bases). CDR3 length: 14 amino acids. V lost 5 bases and J lost 6, with 16 bases in between. In germline, CDR1 is MDHEN, CDR2 SYDVKM. CDR3 region: CASSPAGERNGYTF. The CDR3 DNA is TGTGCCAGCAGTCCCGCAGGGGAACGGAATGGCTACACCTTC.

The J gene is TRBJ1-4, the V gene TRBV5-1, with D maybe TRBD1 (6 bases). Trimming shortened V by 4 bases and J by 5 bases, and 15 bases separated the two germline ends. The germline CDR1 and CDR2 sequences are SGHRS and YFSETQ. This CDR3 comprises 15 residues. The CDR3 loop reads CASSDRTGGNEKLFF. The CDR3 DNA reads as TGCGCCAGCAGCGACAGGACGGGGGGGAATGAAAAACTGTTTTTT.

This clonotype is a singleton in its sample. The chain uses TRBV30 and TRBJ1-1; D gene unclear. In germline, CDR1 is GTSNPN, CDR2 SVGIG (reference sequence). V was trimmed by 4 bases and J by 0 bases, leaving 15 bases between them. The CDR3 has 15 amino acids. CDR3 loop: CAWTKRGQLNTEAFF. In nucleotides, the CDR3 is TGTGCCTGGACCAAACGCGGGCAGTTGAACACTGAAGCTTTCTTT.

This clonotype appeared many times. The chain combines TRBV5-1 with TRBJ1-6, with 9 bases aligning to TRBD1. J lost 8 bases, V lost 3 bases, and 6 bases had no gene match. CDR1 and CDR2 (germline): SGHRS, YFSETQ. This CDR3 is 15 amino acids long. CDR3 residues: CASSSQGANYSPLHF. The DNA for the CDR3 is TGCGCCAGCAGCTCACAGGGGGCCAACTATTCACCCCTCCACTTT.

This clonotype was seen a few times. This chain uses TRBV7-6 with TRBJ2-7, with D hard to call. The CDR3 consists of 13 residues. Trimming shortened V by 0 bases and J by 12 bases, and 15 bases separated the two germline ends. The germline gives CDR1 SGHVS, CDR2 FNYEAQ. In nucleotides, the CDR3 is TGTGCCAGCAGCTTAGCGCGGACGGCCAAGGTGTACGTC. Translating it yields CASSLARTAKVYV.

This clonotype has at least ten counts. The rearrangement joins TRBV2 to TRBJ1-5, with a tentative D call TRBD1 (6 bases). Trimming took 5 bases from V and 5 from J, leaving 13 bases between them. This CDR3 contains 14 residues. Per germline, CDR1 SNHLY and CDR2 FYNNEI. The CDR3 protein is CASSFTGIYQPQHF. Written as DNA, the CDR3 is TGTGCCAGCAGTTTTACAGGGATATATCAGCCCCAGCATTTT.

The chain employs TRBV4-2 and TRBJ1-4; TRBD1 matches 7 bases. CDR3 length: 14 residues. Losses at the gene ends were 3 bases for V and 7 bases for J; bases not matched to a gene: 5. Germline-derived CDR1 and CDR2 are LGHNA and YNFKEQ. The CDR3 is CASSHGTVIEKLFF. CDR3 nucleotides: TGTGCCAGCAGCCACGGGACAGTTATTGAAAAACTGTTTTTT.